These 20 T cell receptor beta chains originate from one sample sequenced in a study of CD8 T cells in Susac syndrome. RNA was extracted with the RNeasy kit, and a quantity of roughly 0.45 to 1 ug was reverse transcribed using random hexamers. In TCRdb, the immunoSEQ multiplex PCR reads were re-called with MiXCR into one record per CDR3 protein. The sample has approximately 79,000 distinct CDR3 sequences, 93% seen once. The sample comprised CD8+ T cells from PBMCs. These receptors were obtained from a human donor with Susac syndrome.

The gene calls are TRBV30 and TRBJ2-3, with 8 bases lining up with TRBD2. The CDR3 covers 15 residues. V shed 0 bases, J shed 1 base, and the junction held 3 bases outside the gene matches. Per germline, CDR1 GTSNPN and CDR2 SVGIG (reference sequence). The CDR3 loop is CAWSVGSGGTDTQYF. CDR3 bases: TGTGCCTGGAGTGTTGGTAGCGGGGGCACAGATACGCAGTATTTT.

The CDR3 DNA reads as TGCAGCGTTGAAACGCAGGGATTCTCTGGAAACACCATATATTTT. It specifies CSVETQGFSGNTIYF. The gene calls are TRBV29-1 and TRBJ1-3; D possibly corresponds to TRBD1 (5 bases). V gave up 2 bases and J gave up 0 bases, with 11 bases separating them. Germline CDR1 is SQVTM and CDR2 is ANQGSEA. CDR3 length: 15 amino acids.

J is TRBJ2-5 and V is TRBV9; TRBD1 matches at 7 bases. Germline V gives CDR1 SGDLS, CDR2 YYNGEE. V shed 4 bases and J 5 bases; nucleotides not matched to a gene: 8. CDR3 length: 14 amino acids. CDR3: CASSPGGPRETQYF. The DNA of the CDR3 is TGTGCCAGCAGCCCAGGGGGTCCTCGTGAGACCCAGTACTTC.

This chain joins TRBV30 and TRBJ1-3; TRBD1 is a possible D gene (5 bases). The germline V gene encodes CDR1 GTSNPN and CDR2 SVGIG (reference sequence). This CDR3 is 18 amino acids long. V lost 2 bases and J 2 bases, leaving 22 bases between the germline ends. The CDR3 here is CAWSFFGPGRKTGNTIYF. The CDR3 DNA reads TGTGCCTGGAGTTTTTTTGGTCCGGGACGTAAAACTGGAAACACCATATATTTT.

Only one count was recorded for this clonotype. The rearrangement uses TRBV28 and TRBJ1-2; maybe TRBD1 (6 bases). CDR1 is MDHEN and CDR2 is SYDVKM in the germline V gene. CDR3 length: 12 residues. Trimming took 7 bases from V and 2 from J, leaving 8 bases between them. The chain's CDR3 is CASKGDNYGYTF. CDR3 nucleotides: TGTGCCAGCAAGGGGGACAACTATGGCTACACCTTC.

This chain joins TRBV20-1 and TRBJ2-1; TRBD1 agrees at 8 bases. The CDR3 runs to 13 residues. V lost 3 bases, J lost 5 bases, and 3 bases stayed unmatched. Germline-derived CDR1 and CDR2 are DFQATT and SNEGSKA (reference sequence). The CDR3, as DNA: TGCAGTGCTAGGGGACAGGTTGACAATGAGCAGTTCTTC. Residues: CSARGQVDNEQFF.

The chain couples TRBV29-1 to TRBJ2-1, with a weak D call TRBD2 (5 bases). The CDR3 is made up of 16 amino acids. The germline CDR1 and CDR2 sequences are SQVTM and ANQGSEA. V lost 5 bases, J lost 10 bases, and 27 bases lay in between. CDR3 protein: CSVTRLTGNRWGEQFF. As DNA, the CDR3 is TGCAGCGTTACGCGGTTGACCGGGAACCGTTGGGGAGAGCAGTTCTTC.

The gene calls are TRBV28 and TRBJ1-4, with TRBD1 matching 8 bases. V lost 7 bases and J lost 8; bases outside the gene matches: 6. Per germline, CDR1 MDHEN and CDR2 SYDVKM. The CDR3 runs to 13 residues. The CDR3 coding sequence is TGTGCCAGCACCGGACAGGGTGACGAAAAACTGTTTTTT. Protein: CASTGQGDEKLFF.

This sequence joins TRBV7-9 and TRBJ2-2; 7 nucleotides line up with TRBD2. CDR1 and CDR2 from the germline V gene are SEHNR and FQNEAQ (reference sequence). This CDR3 is built from 18 residues. Trimming cost V 1 base and J 0 bases; bases outside gene matches: 8. The CDR3, as DNA: TGTGCCAGCAGCTTAGGAGCTAGCGGCCCTGCGAACACCGGGGAGCTGTTTTTT. It specifies CASSLGASGPANTGELFF. The complete variable domain, with remaining parts taken from reference TRBV7-9 and TRBJ2-2, reads DTGVSQNPRHKITKRGQNVTFRCDPISEHNRLYWYRQTLGQGPEFLTYFQNEAQLEKSRLLSDRFSAERPKGSFSTLEIQRTEQGDSAMYLCASSLGASGPANTGELFFGEGSRLTVL.

This chain connects TRBV7-8 to TRBJ2-5; 10 bases are shared with TRBD2. After removal of 5 bases from V and 5 bases from J, the junction contained 8 bases not matched to a gene. Germline-derived CDR1 and CDR2 are SGHVS and FQNEAQ. The CDR3 covers 15 residues. CDR3 region: CASSPKREGRETQYF. The CDR3 DNA is TGTGCCAGCAGCCCCAAGCGGGAGGGAAGGGAGACCCAGTACTTC. The full variable domain, in which reference TRBV7-8 and TRBJ2-5 provide the parts outside the CDR3, is GAGVSQSPRYKVAKRGQDVALRCDPISGHVSLFWYQQALGQGPEFLTYFQNEAQLDKSGLPSDRFFAERPEGSVSTLKIQRTQQEDSAVYLCASSPKREGRETQYFGPGTRLLVL.

The V and J genes are TRBV19 and TRBJ2-2; D is uncertain. The CDR3 sequence is 12 residues long. Trimming left V 0 bases short and J 8 bases short, with 4 bases between. CDR1 is LNHDA, CDR2 SQIVND, per germline (reference sequence). In DNA form, the CDR3 reads TGTGCCAGTAGTATAGACAGGGGGGAGCTGTTTTTT. It yields the protein CASSIDRGELFF.

The chain is built from TRBV19 and TRBJ2-1; 7 bases fit TRBD1. The CDR3 sequence is 14 residues long. Per the germline V gene, CDR1 is LNHDA and CDR2 is SQIVND (reference sequence). V gave up 3 bases and J gave up 6 bases; unmatched junction bases: 5. The CDR3 nucleotides are TGTGCCAGTAGTATGAGGGGGCTAGCCAATGAGCAGTTCTTC. Residues: CASSMRGLANEQFF.

In its sample, this clonotype was seen once. This chain links TRBV9 with TRBJ1-3; D ambiguous. Trimming cost V 4 bases and J 0 bases, with 8 bases left between them. Germline-derived CDR1 and CDR2 are SGDLS and YYNGEE. This CDR3 comprises 14 residues. CDR3 in DNA: TGTGCCAGCAGCCCACTCGACTCTGGAAACACCATATATTTT. It is translated as CASSPLDSGNTIYF.

The chain couples TRBV20-1 to TRBJ1-4, with D perhaps matching TRBD1 (6 bases). Between the trimmed V and J ends, which lost 4 bases and 6 bases, there was a span of 15 bases. This CDR3 is built from 14 residues. Germline values: CDR1 DFQATT, CDR2 SNEGSKA (reference sequence). CDR3 loop: CSATPTGQDEKLFF. DNA of the CDR3: TGCAGTGCTACCCCCACGGGACAAGATGAAAAACTGTTTTTT.

The rearrangement links TRBV24-1 to TRBJ1-5; 8 nucleotides align to TRBD1. CDR1 KGHDR and CDR2 SFDVKD come from the germline V gene. The CDR3 totals 13 residues. J lost 11 bases, V lost 5 bases, and 7 bases had no gene match. As DNA, the CDR3 is TGTGCCACCAGTGCAGGGGGCGATCGGTCCCAGCATTTT. It specifies CATSAGGDRSQHF.

This clonotype was detected a few times. The J gene is TRBJ2-5, the V gene TRBV29-1; possibly TRBD1 for D (5 bases). V dropped 3 bases and J dropped 3 bases, with 8 bases sitting between them. CDR1 and CDR2 (germline): SQVTM, ANQGSEA. The CDR3 is 12 amino acids. The CDR3 spells CSVEGREETQYF. The CDR3 DNA follows: TGCAGCGTTGAGGGCAGGGAAGAGACCCAGTACTTC.

The rearrangement links TRBV18 to TRBJ2-5; D might be TRBD2 (5 bases). V was pared by 0 bases and J by 5 bases, with 10 bases between. The CDR3 runs to 14 residues. Germline loops: CDR1 KGHSH, CDR2 LQKENI. In DNA form, the CDR3 reads TGTGCCAGCTCACCACCGTCGGAGGTGGAGACCCAGTACTTC. This gives the protein CASSPPSEVETQYF.

This sequence joins TRBV7-2 and TRBJ1-5, with D hard to call. This CDR3 region has 15 residues. The germline V gene encodes CDR1 SGHTA and CDR2 FQGNSA. The V end was cut by 5 bases, the J end by 4 bases, with 15 bases between. CDR3 amino acids: CASSAWQAVNQPQHF. CDR3 sequence (DNA): TGTGCCAGCAGCGCCTGGCAGGCCGTTAATCAGCCCCAGCATTTT.

The chain links TRBV30 to TRBJ2-7; 12 bases fit TRBD1. V was clipped by 1 base and J by 3 bases; unmatched bases: 4. This CDR3 is 15 amino acids long. Per the germline V gene, CDR1 is GTSNPN and CDR2 is SVGIG (reference sequence). The CDR3 DNA follows: TGTGCCTGGAGTGACGGGACAGGGGGCCGCTACGAGCAGTACTTC. Its protein product is CAWSDGTGGRYEQYF.

This chain links TRBV7-2 with TRBJ1-2; the D gene is possibly TRBD1 (5 bases). The germline V gene has CDR1 SGHTA and CDR2 FQGNSA. Trimming removed 0 bases at V and 1 base at J, with 9 bases between. This CDR3 contains 15 residues. DNA of the CDR3: TGTGCCAGCAGCTTAGCCGGGGGGGTTAACTATGGCTACACCTTC. Amino acids: CASSLAGGVNYGYTF.